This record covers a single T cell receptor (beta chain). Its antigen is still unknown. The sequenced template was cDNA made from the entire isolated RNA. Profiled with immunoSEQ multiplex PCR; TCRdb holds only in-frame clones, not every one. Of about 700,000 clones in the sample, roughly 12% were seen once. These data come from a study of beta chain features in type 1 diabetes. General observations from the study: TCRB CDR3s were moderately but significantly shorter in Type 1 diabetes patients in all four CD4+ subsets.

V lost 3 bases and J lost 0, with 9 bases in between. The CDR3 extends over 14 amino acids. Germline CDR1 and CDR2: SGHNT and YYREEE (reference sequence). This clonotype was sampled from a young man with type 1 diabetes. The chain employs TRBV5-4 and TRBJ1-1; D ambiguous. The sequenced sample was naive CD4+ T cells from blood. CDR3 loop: CASSSGHMNTEAFF. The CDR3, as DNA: TGTGCCAGCAGCTCGGGCCACATGAACACTGAAGCTTTCTTT.